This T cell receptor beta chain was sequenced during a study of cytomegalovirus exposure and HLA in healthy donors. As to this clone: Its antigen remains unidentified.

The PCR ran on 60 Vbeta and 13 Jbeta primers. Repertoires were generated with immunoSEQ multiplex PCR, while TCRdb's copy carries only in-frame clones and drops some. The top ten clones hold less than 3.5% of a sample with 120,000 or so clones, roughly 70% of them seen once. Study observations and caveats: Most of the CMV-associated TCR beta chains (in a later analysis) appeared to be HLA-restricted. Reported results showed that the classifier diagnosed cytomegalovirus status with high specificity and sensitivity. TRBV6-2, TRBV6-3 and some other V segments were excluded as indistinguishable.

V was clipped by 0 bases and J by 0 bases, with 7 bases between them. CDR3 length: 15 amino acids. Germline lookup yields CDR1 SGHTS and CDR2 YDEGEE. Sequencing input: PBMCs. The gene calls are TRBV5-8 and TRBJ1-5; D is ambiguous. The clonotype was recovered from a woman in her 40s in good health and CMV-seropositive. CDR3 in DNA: TGTGCCAGCAGCTTGGGGCAGATTAGCAATCAGCCCCAGCATTTT. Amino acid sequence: CASSLGQISNQPQHF.